This T cell receptor (beta chain) was profiled in a study of shared clonotypes between healthy human individuals. Findings and limits, study-wide: Sequencing depth was predicted to influence how clonotypes are shared among donors.

The germline V gene encodes CDR1 GTSNPN and CDR2 SVGIG (reference sequence). The CDR3 loop spans 14 amino acids. Trimming took off 1 base at V and 1 base at J, with 10 bases between the two ends. Donors comprised healthy HIV-negative adults lacking recent acute infections or vaccinations. Genomic DNA from each subset was divided evenly over several immunoSEQ plates. The protocol was immunoSEQ multiplex PCR, while the TCRdb copy is restricted to in-frame clones and leaves out a portion. The sample yields about 450,000 clones, around 75% seen once. On this clone itself: Its matching antigen is unknown.

The sequence derives from a woman between 35 and 50 years old in good health. Some clones in this sample may be carry-over from other donors' samples. The sequenced material came from PBMCs. The chain joins TRBV30 to TRBJ1-1; D might be TRBD1 (5 bases). In nucleotides, the CDR3 is TGTGCCTGGAGTGAAGGGGTCCCGAACACTGAAGCTTTCTTT. This codes for CAWSEGVPNTEAFF.